These 3 T cell receptor beta chains originate from one sample sequenced in a study of T-cell reconstitution after alpha-beta-depleted transplantation in children. This sample's TCRbeta library carried unique molecular identifier barcodes. TCRdb ran MiXCR on the PCR reads and lists one entry per CDR3 protein. The data contain under 750,000 distinct CDR3 sequences, roughly 23% of them singletons. The specimen comprised PBMCs, mostly from graft donor cells, sampled 360 days after TCRalphabeta/CD19-depleted stem cell transplant. The receptors were sampled from a boy younger than two who had a stem cell transplant for acute myeloid leukemia, so the T cells may come from the graft donor.

In its sample, this clonotype was seen a few times. This rearrangement joins TRBV20-1 to TRBJ1-6, with 9 positions matching TRBD1. V was clipped by 0 bases and J by 5 bases; unmatched bases: 5. Germline V gives CDR1 DFQATT, CDR2 SNEGSKA (reference sequence). The CDR3 contains 16 residues. The chain's CDR3 is CSARDGGQGNNSPLHF. The DNA for the CDR3 is TGCAGTGCTAGAGATGGGGGACAGGGAAATAATTCACCCCTCCACTTT.

V and J are TRBV4-1 and TRBJ2-5; tentative D call: TRBD1 (5 bases). V shed 1 base and J shed 5 bases, with 11 bases lying between them. This CDR3 has 14 residues. The V gene's germline CDR1 is MGHRA and CDR2 YSYEKL. The DNA for the CDR3 is TGCGCCAGCAGCCAAGCGAGGACACGGGAGACCCAGTACTTC. This gives the protein CASSQARTRETQYF.

The sample holds a few counts of this clonotype. The chain recombines TRBV29-1 with TRBJ2-2; D might be TRBD2 (7 bases). Germline-derived CDR1 and CDR2 are SQVTM and ANQGSEA. The CDR3 consists of 14 residues. The ends were cut back, 7 bases at V and 4 bases at J, with 16 bases in the middle. The CDR3 DNA reads as TGCAGCGCGACCGGGGGGCATGGCACCGGGGAGCTGTTTTTT. It codes for CSATGGHGTGELFF.